Presented here are 27 T cell receptor beta chains from one specimen sequenced in a study of early T cells in non-severe SARS-CoV-2 infection. TCRdb recomputed calls from the 5' RACE reads with MiXCR, one row per CDR3 protein. The sample contains approximately 97,000 distinct CDR3 sequences, approximately 11% of which appear only once. This sample comprised whole blood, obtained at baseline. The source of these receptors is an adult who was a healthcare worker with PCR-confirmed SARS-CoV-2 infection or an uninfected control (not recorded which).

This clonotype showed up just a few times. CDR3 DNA sequence: TGTGCCAGCAGTCCCGGAGGGAGCGGGAACTACGAGCAGTACTTC. Translation gives CASSPGGSGNYEQYF. The chain links TRBV6-2 or TRBV6-3 to TRBJ2-7; 7 bases align to TRBD2. This CDR3 is built from 15 residues. CDR1 is MNHEY and CDR2 is SVGEGT in the germline V gene. V lost 5 bases to trimming and J lost 3 bases; unmatched junction nucleotides: 10.

The chain employs TRBV29-1 and TRBJ1-1, with a tentative D call TRBD1 (5 bases). The germline V gene has CDR1 SQVTM and CDR2 ANQGSEA. V gave up 1 base and J gave up 3 bases, with 12 bases separating them. This CDR3 is 14 amino acids long. The DNA of the CDR3 is TGCAGCGTTGAAGTAACTCAGGGTGACACTGAAGCTTTCTTT. This translates into CSVEVTQGDTEAFF. Full variable domain (rest looked up from reference TRBV29-1 and TRBJ1-1): SAVISQKPSRDICQRGTSLTIQCQVDSQVTMMFWYRQQPGQSLTLIATANQGSEATYESGFVIDKFPISRPNLTFSTLTVSNMSPEDSSIYLCSVEVTQGDTEAFFGQGTRLTVV.

The DNA of the CDR3 is TGTGCCAGCAGCCAAGATAAGAGAACCTTGAACACTGAAGCTTTCTTT. Its protein product is CASSQDKRTLNTEAFF. The chain has TRBV3-1 and TRBJ1-1; D not resolved. The CDR3 is made up of 16 amino acids. Trimming left V 0 bases short and J 0 bases short, with 11 bases between. CDR1 and CDR2 (germline): LGHDT, YNNKEL (reference sequence).

This clonotype appeared many times. V is TRBV4-2 and J is TRBJ1-2, with 7 bases fitting TRBD1. Germline lookup yields CDR1 LGHNA and CDR2 YNFKEQ. CDR3 length equals 16 residues. The trim removed 0 bases at V and 3 bases at J, leaving 7 bases unmatched. This chain's CDR3 is CASSQDPRDSYYGYTF. As DNA, the CDR3 is TGTGCCAGCAGCCAAGATCCCCGGGACAGCTACTATGGCTACACCTTC.

This clonotype was seen ten or more times. V is TRBV20-1 and J is TRBJ1-2, with a tentative D call TRBD1 (6 bases). Trimming took off 6 bases at V and 4 bases at J, with 15 bases between the two ends. Germline V gene lookup returns CDR1 DFQATT and CDR2 SNEGSKA (reference sequence). CDR3 length: 13 amino acids. This CDR3 reads CSAATDSTYGYTF. CDR3 DNA sequence: TGCAGTGCAGCCACGGACAGTACCTATGGCTACACCTTC.

This chain connects TRBV4-1 to TRBJ2-1, with TRBD2 matching 7 bases. V gave up 3 bases and J gave up 10 bases; unmatched junction bases: 9. CDR1 and CDR2 (germline): MGHRA, YSYEKL. There are 14 residues in the CDR3. As DNA, the CDR3 is TGCGCCAGCAGCCAGGCGGGACTACTACGCGAGCAGTTCTTC. Translating gives CASSQAGLLREQFF.

This clonotype was counted ten times or more. The V gene is TRBV27, the J gene TRBJ1-2, with D perhaps TRBD1 (5 bases). Between the trimmed V and J ends, which lost 6 bases and 4 bases, there was a span of 15 bases. Germline V gives CDR1 MNHEY, CDR2 SMNVEV (reference sequence). This CDR3 has 14 residues. CDR3 amino acids: CASRDWGPGYGYTF. The CDR3 DNA is TGTGCCAGCAGGGACTGGGGCCCCGGCTATGGCTACACCTTC.

This clonotype was seen only a few times. This rearrangement joins TRBV7-9 to TRBJ2-1; a possible D gene is TRBD2 (5 bases). There are 15 residues in the CDR3. Germline V CDR1 and CDR2: SEHNR, FQNEAQ (reference sequence). V shed 4 bases and J shed 8 bases, with 18 bases lying between them. CDR3: CASSSGFFLGDEQFF. In DNA, the CDR3 is TGTGCCAGCAGCTCGGGTTTTTTCCTCGGGGATGAGCAGTTCTTC.

This clonotype was seen a handful of times. The chain is built from TRBV12-3 or TRBV12-4 and TRBJ2-7, with 8 bases that match TRBD1. J was trimmed by 3 bases and V by 1 base; bases with no gene match: 8. The CDR3 is 16 amino acids. The CDR3 nucleotides read TGTGCCAGCAGTTTAGGGGACAGGCTTGGGGACTACGAGCAGTACTTC. It is translated as CASSLGDRLGDYEQYF.

This sequence joins TRBV11-2 and TRBJ2-7; possible D gene TRBD1, 6 bases. Germline CDR1 and CDR2: SGHAT and FQNNGV. CDR3 length equals 15 residues. The V and J ends lost 2 bases and 2 bases respectively, with 13 bases between them. CDR3 nucleotide sequence: TGTGCCAGCAGCTTACTACAGGGAGTTCCCTACGAGCAGTACTTC. As protein: CASSLLQGVPYEQYF. Full variable domain (rest looked up from reference TRBV11-2 and TRBJ2-7): EAGVAQSPRYKIIEKRQSVAFWCNPISGHATLYWYQQILGQGPKLLIQFQNNGVVDDSQLPKDRFSAERLKGVDSTLKIQPAKLEDSAVYLCASSLLQGVPYEQYFGPGTRLTVT.

CDR3 bases: TGTGCCAGCAGCTTGGGGACAGGGATGAACACTGAAGCTTTCTTT. Its protein product is CASSLGTGMNTEAFF. The chain recombines TRBV7-2 with TRBJ1-1, with 9 bases matching TRBD1. J was trimmed by 0 bases and V by 3 bases; bases with no gene match: 2. Germline CDR1 and CDR2: SGHTA and FQGNSA. CDR3 length equals 15 residues. Variable domain in full (rest from reference TRBV7-2 and TRBJ1-1): GAGVSQSPSNKVTEKGKDVELRCDPISGHTALYWYRQSLGQGLEFLIYFQGNSAPDKSGLPSDRFSAERTGGSVSTLTIQRTQQEDSAVYLCASSLGTGMNTEAFFGQGTRLTVV.

J is TRBJ1-3 and V is TRBV20-1; 8 bases match TRBD1. The CDR3 contains 14 residues. V lost 1 base to trimming and J lost 4 bases; unmatched junction nucleotides: 3. Germline V CDR1 and CDR2: DFQATT, SNEGSKA (reference sequence). The CDR3 region has the DNA TGCAGTGCTAGAGTTGGACAGGGCGGAAACACCATATATTTT. This encodes CSARVGQGGNTIYF.

The CDR3 bases are TGTGCCAGCAGCTTAGTAGGTACCGACAGGGCGGATACGCAGTATTTT. Its translation: CASSLVGTDRADTQYF. The rearrangement joins TRBV7-9 to TRBJ2-3, with TRBD1 matching over 7 bases. CDR3 length: 16 amino acids. Per germline, CDR1 SEHNR and CDR2 FQNEAQ (reference sequence). The trim removed 1 base at V and 6 bases at J, leaving 10 bases unmatched.

This clonotype was observed many times. V is TRBV12-3 or TRBV12-4 and J is TRBJ1-6; TRBD1 matches 8 bases. CDR3 length: 15 residues. Trimming removed 7 bases from V and 7 bases from J; junction bases left unmatched: 9. This CDR3 reads CASNQWTGRNSPLHF. The CDR3 DNA reads TGTGCCAGCAATCAATGGACAGGGAGGAATTCACCCCTCCACTTT.

This chain joins TRBV7-2 and TRBJ2-3; D call uncertain. Trimming removed 6 bases at V and 3 bases at J, with 10 bases between. The CDR3 spans 13 residues. Germline V lookup: CDR1 SGHTA, CDR2 FQGNSA. For the CDR3, the DNA is TGTGCCAGCAGTCAAAGAGTTACAGATACGCAGTATTTT. The encoded protein is CASSQRVTDTQYF. Together with reference TRBV7-2 and TRBJ2-3, the CDR3 gives the full variable domain: GAGVSQSPSNKVTEKGKDVELRCDPISGHTALYWYRQSLGQGLEFLIYFQGNSAPDKSGLPSDRFSAERTGGSVSTLTIQRTQQEDSAVYLCASSQRVTDTQYFGPGTRLTVL.

V gene TRBV3-1 combines with J gene TRBJ2-6; D is uncertain. Trimming stripped 3 bases from V and 0 bases from J, with 9 bases between. Germline V gives CDR1 LGHDT, CDR2 YNNKEL (reference sequence). The CDR3 is 16 amino acids. DNA of the CDR3: TGTGCCAGCAGCCAGGCCCCGGCCTCTGGGGCCAACGTCCTGACTTTC. Translating gives CASSQAPASGANVLTF.

This clonotype occurred a few times. This chain uses TRBV5-8 with TRBJ2-1; D might be TRBD2 (7 bases). The CDR3 totals 18 residues. Germline-derived CDR1 and CDR2 are SGHTS and YDEGEE. V dropped 4 bases and J dropped 4 bases, with 24 bases sitting between them. The CDR3: CASSLTLLAEGGYNEQFF. Written as DNA, the CDR3 is TGTGCCAGCAGCCTCACCCTCCTAGCGGAGGGGGGTTACAATGAGCAGTTCTTC.

This rearrangement joins TRBV12-3 or TRBV12-4 to TRBJ2-1; 10 bases are a match to TRBD2. Unmatched junction bases numbered 4, after V lost 3 bases and J lost 8 bases. This CDR3 comprises 14 residues. This CDR3 is CASSLASGSDEQFF. CDR3 bases: TGTGCCAGCAGTTTGGCTAGCGGGAGTGATGAGCAGTTCTTC.

The gene calls are TRBV6-6 and TRBJ2-5, with 9 bases fitting TRBD1. The CDR3 extends over 17 amino acids. The germline V gene has CDR1 MNHNY and CDR2 SVGAGI (reference sequence). Trimming cost V 0 bases and J 3 bases; bases outside gene matches: 8. The CDR3 loop is CASSYSPDRGGEETQYF. The CDR3 region has the DNA TGTGCCAGCAGTTACTCGCCGGACAGGGGAGGGGAAGAGACCCAGTACTTC.

The rearrangement joins TRBV6-5 to TRBJ2-1, with 10 positions matching TRBD2. CDR3 length: 13 residues. With V trimmed by 10 bases and J by 6 bases, 6 bases remained unmatched. Per germline, CDR1 MNHEY and CDR2 SVGAGI. CDR3 loop: CAISGGAVNEQFF. The CDR3 coding sequence is TGTGCCATCAGCGGGGGGGCCGTCAATGAGCAGTTCTTC.

There are many counts of this clonotype. The J gene is TRBJ2-3, the V gene TRBV12-3 or TRBV12-4; no firm D call. The CDR3 has 15 amino acids. Trimming removed 6 bases from V and 0 bases from J, with 13 bases in between. The CDR3 loop is CASSGRSSSTDTQYF. CDR3 coding DNA: TGTGCCAGCAGCGGTCGGAGTTCTAGCACAGATACGCAGTATTTT.

This clonotype was counted at least ten times. DNA for the CDR3: TGCGCCAGCAGCTTGCACGGACGGGACAATTCACCCCTCCACTTT. This sequence encodes CASSLHGRDNSPLHF. The rearrangement uses TRBV5-1 and TRBJ1-6, with D maybe TRBD1 (5 bases). The V and J ends lost 1 base and 7 bases respectively, with 12 bases between them. The CDR3 spans 15 residues. Per germline, CDR1 SGHRS and CDR2 YFSETQ.

CDR3 region: CAISSGQVNEKLFF. CDR3 coding DNA: TGTGCCATCAGTTCCGGACAGGTTAATGAAAAACTGTTTTTT. The V call is TRBV10-3, the J call TRBJ1-4; TRBD1 aligns across 7 bases. This CDR3 is 14 amino acids long. CDR1 and CDR2 from the germline V gene are ENHRY and SYGVKD. After removal of 5 bases from V and 4 bases from J, the junction contained 4 bases not matched to a gene.

The chain uses TRBV5-5 and TRBJ2-3, with D maybe TRBD1 (5 bases). The CDR3 contains 14 residues. Deletions cut 4 bases from V and 6 bases from J, with 15 bases between. In germline, CDR1 is SGHKS, CDR2 YYEKEE (reference sequence). CDR3 nucleotides: TGTGCCAGCAGCATGGCAGCAGGGATGGATACGCAGTATTTT. Residues: CASSMAAGMDTQYF.

This chain joins TRBV7-9 and TRBJ2-1; perhaps D is TRBD1 or TRBD2 (6 bases each). The CDR3 length is 16 residues. V lost 4 bases to trimming and J lost 2 bases, with 15 bases between them. Germline V CDR1 and CDR2: SEHNR, FQNEAQ (reference sequence). CDR3 nucleotides: TGTGCCAGCAGCTCTTCCCGGGGGCCCCCCTACAATGAGCAGTTCTTC. This codes for CASSSSRGPPYNEQFF.

The rearrangement uses TRBV4-2 and TRBJ2-7, with D possibly being TRBD2 (6 bases). Trimming stripped 6 bases from V and 0 bases from J, with 18 bases between. The CDR3 has 16 residues. The germline gives CDR1 LGHNA, CDR2 YNFKEQ. In DNA form, the CDR3 reads TGTGCCAGCAGACCGGCCCTGCGGGAAAGCTCCTACGAGCAGTACTTC. Translating it yields CASRPALRESSYEQYF.

This clonotype appeared many times. V gene TRBV18 combines with J gene TRBJ1-1; D is uncertain. The length of the CDR3 is 15 residues. Trimming removed 6 bases at V and 0 bases at J, with 14 bases between. Germline CDR1 and CDR2: KGHSH and LQKENI. The CDR3 protein is CASSIQSAVNTEAFF. Written as DNA, the CDR3 is TGTGCCAGCTCCATCCAATCGGCGGTGAACACTGAAGCTTTCTTT.